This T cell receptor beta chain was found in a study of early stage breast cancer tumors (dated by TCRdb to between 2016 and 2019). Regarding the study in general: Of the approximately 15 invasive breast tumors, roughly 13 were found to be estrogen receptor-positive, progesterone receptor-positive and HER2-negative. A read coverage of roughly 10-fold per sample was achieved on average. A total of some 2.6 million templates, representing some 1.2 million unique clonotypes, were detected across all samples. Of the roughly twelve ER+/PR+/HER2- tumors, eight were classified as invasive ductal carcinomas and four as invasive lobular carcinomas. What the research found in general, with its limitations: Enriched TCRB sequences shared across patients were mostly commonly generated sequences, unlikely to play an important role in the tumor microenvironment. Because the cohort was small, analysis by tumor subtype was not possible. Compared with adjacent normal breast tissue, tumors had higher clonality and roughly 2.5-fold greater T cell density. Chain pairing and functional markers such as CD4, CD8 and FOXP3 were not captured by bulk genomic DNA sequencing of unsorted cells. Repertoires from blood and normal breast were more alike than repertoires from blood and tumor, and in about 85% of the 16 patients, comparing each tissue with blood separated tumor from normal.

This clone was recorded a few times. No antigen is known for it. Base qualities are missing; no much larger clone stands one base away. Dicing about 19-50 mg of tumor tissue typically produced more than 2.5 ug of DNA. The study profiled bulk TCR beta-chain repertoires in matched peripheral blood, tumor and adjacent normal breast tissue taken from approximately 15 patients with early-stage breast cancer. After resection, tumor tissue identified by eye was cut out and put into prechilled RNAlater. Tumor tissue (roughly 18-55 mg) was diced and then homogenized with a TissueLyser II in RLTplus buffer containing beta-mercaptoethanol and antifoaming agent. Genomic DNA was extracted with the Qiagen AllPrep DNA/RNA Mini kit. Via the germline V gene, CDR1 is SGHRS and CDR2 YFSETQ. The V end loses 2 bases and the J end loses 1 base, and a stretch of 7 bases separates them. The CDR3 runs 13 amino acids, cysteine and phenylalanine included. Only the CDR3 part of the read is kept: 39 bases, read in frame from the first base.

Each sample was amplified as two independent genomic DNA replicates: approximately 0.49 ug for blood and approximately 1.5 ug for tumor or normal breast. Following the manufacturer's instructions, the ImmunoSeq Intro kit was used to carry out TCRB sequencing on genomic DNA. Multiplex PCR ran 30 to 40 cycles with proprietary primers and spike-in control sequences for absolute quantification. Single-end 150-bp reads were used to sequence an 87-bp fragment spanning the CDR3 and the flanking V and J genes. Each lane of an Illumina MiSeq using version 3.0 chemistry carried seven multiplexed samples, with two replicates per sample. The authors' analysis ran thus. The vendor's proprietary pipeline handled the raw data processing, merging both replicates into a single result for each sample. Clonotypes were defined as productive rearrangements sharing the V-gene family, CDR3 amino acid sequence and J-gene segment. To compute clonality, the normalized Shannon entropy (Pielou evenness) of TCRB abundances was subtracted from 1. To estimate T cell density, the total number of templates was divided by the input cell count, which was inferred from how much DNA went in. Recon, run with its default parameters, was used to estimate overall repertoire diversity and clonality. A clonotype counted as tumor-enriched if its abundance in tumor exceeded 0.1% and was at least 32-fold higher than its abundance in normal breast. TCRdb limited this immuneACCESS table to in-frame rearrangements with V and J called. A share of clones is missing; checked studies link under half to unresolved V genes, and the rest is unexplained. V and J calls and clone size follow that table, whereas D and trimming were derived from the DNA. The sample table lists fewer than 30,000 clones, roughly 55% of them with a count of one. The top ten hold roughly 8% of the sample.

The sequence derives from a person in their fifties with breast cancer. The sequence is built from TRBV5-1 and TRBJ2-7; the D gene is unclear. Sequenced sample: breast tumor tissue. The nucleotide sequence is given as TGCGCCAGCAGCTTTTCTCTTTCCTACGAGCAGTACTTC. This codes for CASSFSLSYEQYF.